The subject of this entry is one T cell receptor beta chain. The antigen is undetermined. Sequencing templates came from extracted RNA that was reverse transcribed into cDNA. Profiling relied on immunoSEQ multiplex PCR, and the TCRdb table lists in-frame clones only, not all of them. The data contain about 110,000 clones, roughly 55% of them singletons. V was cut by 8 bases and J by 7 bases, with 17 bases left in between. The CDR3 length is 13 residues. The germline gives CDR1 SNHLY, CDR2 FYNNEI. The data stem from a study of CD8+ T cells in alopecia areata. Study-wide results and limits: More clonal than normal scalp was lesional scalp, particularly alopecia totalis/universalis. Tissue-resident alphabeta T cells belonging to normal skin likewise get sequenced within scalp specimens.

Lesional scalp punch biopsies and peripheral blood came from alopecia areata patients. This chain links TRBV2 with TRBJ1-2; D ambiguous. The sequenced sample was NKG2D-low CD8+ T cells sorted from blood. The receptor comes from a human donor with alopecia areata. In DNA form, the CDR3 reads TGTGCCAGCGGGGAGGGCGGCCGGGGTGGCTACACCTTC. It yields the protein CASGEGGRGGYTF.